This TCR beta chain was found in a study of T cells in Graves' hyperthyroidism and ophthalmopathy. RNA transcripts yielded amplified TCR beta CDR3 regions. When the TCR CDR3 underwent first-round RT-PCR, the HTBI primer set was used. TCRdb ran MiXCR on the multiplex PCR reads and lists one entry per CDR3 protein. The data contain some 600,000 distinct CDR3 sequences, 40% to 55% of them seen just once; the ten biggest clones take up about 8.2%. Many counts were recorded for this clonotype. Thyroid ultrasound, orbital computed tomography, clinical symptoms, and serum thyroxine and TRAb underpinned diagnoses. Germline assignment: CDR1 SNHLY and CDR2 FYNNEI. With 7 bases removed from V and 10 bases from J, the gap between germline ends came to 11 bases. The CDR3 sequence is 12 residues long.

The specimen sequenced was peripheral blood or thyroid tissue (not recorded which). The chain combines TRBV2 with TRBJ1-6; perhaps TRBD1 as D (5 bases). The receptor was derived from a young woman with Graves' hyperthyroidism. The CDR3 protein is CASIEGESPLHF. The CDR3 DNA reads TGTGCCAGCATCGAAGGGGAATCACCCCTCCACTTT.